This T cell receptor beta chain was obtained from a study of T-cell reconstitution after alpha-beta-depleted transplantation in children. This sample's TCRbeta library carried unique molecular identifier barcodes. TCRdb re-derived calls from the PCR reads in MiXCR, one entry per CDR3 protein. The data hold about 350,000 distinct CDR3 sequences, with about an eighth observed a single time. Per germline, CDR1 DFQATT and CDR2 SNEGSKA (reference sequence). Trimming removed 0 bases from V and 9 bases from J, with 11 bases in between. The CDR3 length is 12 residues. This clonotype was picked up many times. The starting material was PBMCs, obtained from the stem cell graft. This chain connects TRBV20-1 to TRBJ1-1, with unresolved D. The receptor comes from a human donor who donated a stem cell graft to a child with Fanconi anemia. In DNA form, the CDR3 reads TGCAGTGCTAGAGAGGAGACCCATCAAGCTTTCTTT. Its translation: CSAREETHQAFF.